In its sample, the clone carrying this TCR beta chain was seen many times. What it recognizes is unknown. The entry originates in a study of blood T cells in healthy people across ages. The donors, aged about 6 to 95, were healthy Caucasians from Russia. Drawing of peripheral blood yielded 7.5 to 10 milliliters from each donor. Germline loops: CDR1 SGHDT, CDR2 YYEEEE. The CDR3 sequence is 15 residues long. Trimming removed 1 base from V and 0 bases from J, with 10 bases in between. Study-wide results and caveats: When set beside aged donors, long-lived donors presented more naive CD4+ cells and higher diversity.

With a J-beta primer mix and a sample-barcoded 5' primer, a second PCR ran about 7 to 11 cycles. In TCRdb, the 5' RACE reads were re-called with MiXCR into one record per CDR3 protein. Here the sample spans roughly 1,700,000 distinct CDR3 sequences, approximately 30% being singletons. The sample was blood. The chain carries TRBV5-6 and TRBJ2-5; D unresolved. The clonotype comes from a woman in her twenties or thirties in good health. CDR3 residues: CASSLRVGHQETQYF. CDR3 bases: TGTGCCAGCAGCTTGAGGGTTGGCCACCAAGAGACCCAGTACTTC.